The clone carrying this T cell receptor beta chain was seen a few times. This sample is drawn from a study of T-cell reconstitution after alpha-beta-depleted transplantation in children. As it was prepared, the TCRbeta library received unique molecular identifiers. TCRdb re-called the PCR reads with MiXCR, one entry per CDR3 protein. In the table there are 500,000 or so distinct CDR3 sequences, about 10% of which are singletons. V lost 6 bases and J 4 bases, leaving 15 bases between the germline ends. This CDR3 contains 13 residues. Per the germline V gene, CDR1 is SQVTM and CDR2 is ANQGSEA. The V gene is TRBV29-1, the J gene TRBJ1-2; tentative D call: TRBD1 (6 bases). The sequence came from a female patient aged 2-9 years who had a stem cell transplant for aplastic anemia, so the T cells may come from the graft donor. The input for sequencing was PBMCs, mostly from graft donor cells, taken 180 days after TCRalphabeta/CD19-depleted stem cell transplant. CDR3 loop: CSVPRDTFYGYTF. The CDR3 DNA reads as TGCAGCGTCCCCCGGGACACCTTCTATGGCTACACCTTC.